Here is one T cell receptor (beta chain) with its context. Its antigen is still unknown. This sample is part of a study of cytomegalovirus exposure and HLA in healthy donors. Whole-study results and caveats: Common viral pathogens seemed to be connected with several of the most significant clusters, according to a later analysis. Per published reports, the classifier diagnosed cytomegalovirus status with high specificity and sensitivity. Several V segments, TRBV6-2 and TRBV6-3 among them, could not be told apart and were dropped.

Unmatched junction bases numbered 9, after V lost 6 bases and J lost 15 bases. The CDR3 extends over 13 amino acids. Germline V gives CDR1 MNHEY, CDR2 SVGAGI. The PCR had 60 Vbeta and 13 Jbeta primers. The protocol was immunoSEQ multiplex PCR, while the TCRdb copy is restricted to in-frame clones and leaves out a portion. The sample comprises more than 200,000 clones, roughly 80% of which are singletons, and 1.3% to 1.5% rests with the top ten. Material: PBMCs. The chain links TRBV6-5 to TRBJ2-3; TRBD2 agrees at 13 bases. The sequence was collected from a girl aged 10-17 years in good health and CMV-seronegative. CDR3 nucleotides: TGTGCCAGCAGGGGGACTAGCGGGGCCACGGACTATTTT. Protein product: CASRGTSGATDYF.